This T cell receptor beta chain was identified during a study of blood T cell repertoires in COVID-19. Study-level background: PBMCs, B-cell-depleted T cells, or T cells were the source of the cDNA or gDNA that made up the material.

TCRdb's copy holds only in-frame clones and misses some; the assay was immunoSEQ multiplex PCR. The top ten hold around 5.5% of the sample, which has 110,000 to 150,000 clones, around 82% seen once. Cohorts were determined from participant-reported clinical history. Germline V gives CDR1 LNHDA, CDR2 SQIVND (reference sequence). Deletions cut 5 bases from V and 0 bases from J, with 20 bases between. There are 19 residues in the CDR3. This clonotype originated in a woman aged 45 to 65 who had recovered from COVID-19. The specimen was PBMCs or T cells enriched from blood (not recorded which). The chain joins TRBV19 to TRBJ2-6, with D unresolved. The CDR3 spells CASSLPGLVPHSGANVLTF. The DNA for the CDR3 is TGTGCCAGTAGTCTACCCGGGTTGGTCCCCCACTCTGGGGCCAACGTCCTGACTTTC.